A single sample is the source of the 14 T cell receptor beta chains below, sequenced in a study of cytomegalovirus exposure and HLA in healthy donors. The data were produced by immunoSEQ multiplex PCR, yet TCRdb's version contains in-frame clones alone and is incomplete. The sample lists 55,000 to 75,000 clones; 90% to 95% were seen once. Sequencing was done on a sample of PBMCs. The receptor source for this set is a man aged 18 to 30 in good health and CMV-seronegative.

The rearrangement uses TRBV28 and TRBJ1-2, with D tentatively TRBD1 (5 bases). This CDR3 comprises 16 residues. Germline CDR1 MDHEN, CDR2 SYDVKM. Trimming took 7 bases from V and 5 from J, leaving 23 bases between them. DNA for the CDR3: TGTGCCAGCAAAAGAGATGCGGCAGGGTCCCTTTATGGCTACACCTTC. As protein: CASKRDAAGSLYGYTF.

The chain has TRBV27 and TRBJ1-2, with TRBD1 matching 11 bases. The CDR3 totals 13 residues. The germline CDR1 and CDR2 sequences are MNHEY and SMNVEV (reference sequence). Germline trimming cut 9 bases from V and 2 bases from J; bases unmatched to any gene: 2. The CDR3 loop is CASGDRGNYGYTF. CDR3 bases: TGTGCCAGTGGGGACAGGGGGAACTATGGCTACACCTTC.

V gene TRBV27 combines with J gene TRBJ1-4; D may be TRBD1 (6 bases). The V end lost 1 base, the J end lost 7 bases, and 10 bases lay between the germline ends. Germline V gives CDR1 MNHEY, CDR2 SMNVEV (reference sequence). The CDR3 extends over 14 amino acids. CDR3 sequence: CASSLLGQGEKLFF. As DNA, the CDR3 is TGTGCCAGCAGTTTATTGGGACAAGGTGAAAAACTGTTTTTT.

V gene TRBV4-1 combines with J gene TRBJ2-7, with 8 nucleotides matching TRBD1. The CDR3 is 14 amino acids. Germline V gene data show CDR1 as MGHRA and CDR2 as YSYEKL. J gave up 0 bases and V 4 bases, and 2 bases lay outside the gene matches. CDR3 in DNA: TGCGCCAGCAGCCGGACAGGGAGCTCCTACGAGCAGTACTTC. It specifies CASSRTGSSYEQYF.

This chain uses TRBV5-5 with TRBJ1-1, with no clear D. Per germline, CDR1 SGHKS and CDR2 YYEKEE (reference sequence). V was clipped by 1 base and J by 0 bases, with 7 bases between them. The CDR3 is made up of 14 amino acids. CDR3 sequence: CASSLWRVNTEAFF. The DNA of the CDR3 is TGTGCCAGCAGCTTGTGGAGGGTGAACACTGAAGCTTTCTTT.

In its sample, this clone was seen once. V usage is TRBV7-2 and J usage is TRBJ1-4; D may be TRBD1 (5 bases). CDR3 length: 14 residues. Trimming removed 5 bases from V and 7 bases from J, with 14 bases in between. CDR1 and CDR2 (germline): SGHTA, FQGNSA. The CDR3 bases are TGTGCCAGCAGCCATGATAGGGGTGGTGAAAAACTGTTTTTT. It is translated as CASSHDRGGEKLFF.

CDR3 in DNA: TGTGCCAGCAGCCGGGGGACAGGGTTCTTCGAGACCCAGTACTTC. Encoded protein: CASSRGTGFFETQYF. This chain uses TRBV6-6 with TRBJ2-5; TRBD1 agrees at 9 bases. The ends lost 6 bases at V and 5 bases at J; junction bases unmatched: 10. The CDR3 length is 15 residues. Germline V gene data show CDR1 as MNHNY and CDR2 as SVGAGI (reference sequence).

The chain has TRBV5-4 and TRBJ1-2; a weak D match, TRBD1 (6 bases). The CDR3 is 15 residues long. V lost 4 bases to trimming and J lost 0 bases, with 13 bases between them. The germline CDR1 and CDR2 sequences are SGHNT and YYREEE (reference sequence). The CDR3 region is CASSRGGDSNYGYTF. The CDR3 region has the DNA TGTGCCAGCAGCCGAGGGGGGGATTCTAACTATGGCTACACCTTC.

The rearrangement joins TRBV28 to TRBJ2-7; 13 positions agree with TRBD2. CDR3 length: 17 residues. CDR1 is MDHEN and CDR2 is SYDVKM in the germline V gene. Trimming cost V 5 bases and J 3 bases; bases outside gene matches: 10. CDR3 region: CASSPQGGLAGNYEQYF. The CDR3 DNA sequence: TGTGCCAGCAGTCCCCAGGGGGGACTAGCGGGGAACTACGAGCAGTACTTC.

This chain connects TRBV4-3 to TRBJ2-7, with D tentatively TRBD1 (6 bases). The CDR3 has 17 residues. The germline gives CDR1 LGHNA, CDR2 YSLEER. Trimming removed 3 bases from V and 4 bases from J, with 22 bases in between. CDR3 sequence: CASSHLGLGARGYEQYF. The CDR3 nucleotides read TGCGCCAGCAGCCACCTCGGCCTGGGGGCTAGGGGGTACGAGCAGTACTTC.

The chain combines TRBV28 with TRBJ2-2, with 7 positions matching TRBD2. CDR3 length: 16 residues. The germline gives CDR1 MDHEN, CDR2 SYDVKM. The V segment lost 5 bases and the J segment 4 bases; nucleotides outside the gene matches: 10. CDR3 nucleotide sequence: TGTGCCAGCAGTCCCCTTACTAGCGTCGGCACCGGGGAGCTGTTTTTT. It encodes CASSPLTSVGTGELFF. Complete variable domain (other parts from reference TRBV28 and TRBJ2-2): DVKVTQSSRYLVKRTGEKVFLECVQDMDHENMFWYRQDPGLGLRLIYFSYDVKMKEKGDIPEGYSVSREKKERFSLILESASTNQTSMYLCASSPLTSVGTGELFFGEGSRLTVL.

This chain joins TRBV27 and TRBJ1-5; D is possibly TRBD1 (6 bases). The CDR3 runs to 15 residues. Germline V CDR1 and CDR2: MNHEY, SMNVEV (reference sequence). V was pared by 2 bases and J by 11 bases, with 19 bases between. The CDR3 here is CASSLIGGAGTAQHF. CDR3 in DNA: TGTGCCAGCAGTTTAATAGGGGGTGCAGGGACGGCCCAGCATTTT.

The V gene is TRBV18, the J gene TRBJ2-3; a weak D match, TRBD2 (5 bases). Germline CDR1 reads KGHSH; CDR2 reads LQKENI. CDR3 size: 16 residues. Between the trimmed V and J ends, which lost 3 bases and 6 bases, there was a span of 19 bases. The CDR3 bases are TGTGCCAGCTCACCCCTAATGGAGGCGAATGGTGATACGCAGTATTTT. It codes for CASSPLMEANGDTQYF.

The chain couples TRBV5-4 to TRBJ1-2, with D uncertain. This CDR3 is 17 amino acids long. Trimming stripped 4 bases from V and 3 bases from J, with 22 bases between. Germline values: CDR1 SGHNT, CDR2 YYREEE (reference sequence). In DNA form, the CDR3 reads TGTGCCAGCAGCCCCCCAGGAGGGAAGGGCTTACACTATGGCTACACCTTC. Residues: CASSPPGGKGLHYGYTF.